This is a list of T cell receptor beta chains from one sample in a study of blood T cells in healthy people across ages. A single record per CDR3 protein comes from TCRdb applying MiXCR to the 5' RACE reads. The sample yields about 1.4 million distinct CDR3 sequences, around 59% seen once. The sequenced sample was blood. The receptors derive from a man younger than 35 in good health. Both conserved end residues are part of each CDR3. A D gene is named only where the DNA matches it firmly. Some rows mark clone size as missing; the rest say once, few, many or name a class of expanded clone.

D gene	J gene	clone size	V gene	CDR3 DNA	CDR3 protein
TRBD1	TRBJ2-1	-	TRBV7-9	TGTGCCAGCAGCTTGCGACAGGGGGCACTAGAGACCCAGTTCTTC	CASSLRQGALETQFF
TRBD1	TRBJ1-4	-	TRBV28	TGTGCCAGCAGTACCTCTGGGACAGGGGCTGAAAAACTGTTTTTT	CASSTSGTGAEKLFF
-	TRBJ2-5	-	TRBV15	TGTGCCACCAGCAGAGTAGGACGGAAAGAAGAGACCCAGTACTTC	CATSRVGRKEETQYF
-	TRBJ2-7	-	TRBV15	TGTGCCACCAGCAGGAGTCGGGGGTCCTACGAGCAGTACTTC	CATSRSRGSYEQYF
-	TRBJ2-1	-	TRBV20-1	TGCAGTGCTTTATCCTTCCCGTCGGGGAGACTTTACAATGAGCAGTTCTTC	CSALSFPSGRLYNEQFF
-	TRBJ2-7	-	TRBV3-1	TGTGCCAGCAGCGATAGCAGCACCTACGAGCAGTACTTC	CASSDSSTYEQYF
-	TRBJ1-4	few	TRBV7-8	TGTGCCAGCAGCCCACAGAATGAAAAACTGTTTTTT	CASSPQNEKLFF
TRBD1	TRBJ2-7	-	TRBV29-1	TGCAGCGTTGAAGGGCAGGCCGGGACAGAGGGCCTCGAGCAGTACTTC	CSVEGQAGTEGLEQYF
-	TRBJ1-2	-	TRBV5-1	TGCGCCAGCAGCTCACAGGATAACTATGGCTACACCTTC	CASSSQDNYGYTF
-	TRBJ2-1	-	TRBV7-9	TGTGCCAGCAGCTTCAGGCAGGGGGGCGATGAGCAGTTCTTC	CASSFRQGGDEQFF
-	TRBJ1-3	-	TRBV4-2	TGTGCCAGCAGCCAAGGGCCCATCTCTGGAAACACCATATATTTT	CASSQGPISGNTIYF
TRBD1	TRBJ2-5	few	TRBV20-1	TGCAGTGCTACGACAGGGGATTCGGAGACCCAGTACTTC	CSATTGDSETQYF
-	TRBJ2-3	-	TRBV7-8	TGTGCCAGCAGCGTCCGAATTCAGGGGGGAGGGGCAGATACGCAGTATTTT	CASSVRIQGGGADTQYF
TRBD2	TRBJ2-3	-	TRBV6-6	TGTGCCAGCAGTAAAGGACTAGCGGGAGGCACAGATACGCAGTATTTT	CASSKGLAGGTDTQYF
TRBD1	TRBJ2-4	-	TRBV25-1	TGTGCCAGCAGTGGGGGACAGGGGTTGTACTTC	CASSGGQGLYF
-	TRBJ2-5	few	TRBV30	TGTGCCTGGAGTTCCCGTTTGGAGACCCAGTACTTC	CAWSSRLETQYF
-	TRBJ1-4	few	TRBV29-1	TGCAGCGTTGCAACAGAGAATGAAAAACTGTTTTTT	CSVATENEKLFF
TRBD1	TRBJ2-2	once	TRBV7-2	TGTGCCAGCAGCAAGGCGAACAGGGGCACCGGGGAGCTGTTTTTT	CASSKANRGTGELFF
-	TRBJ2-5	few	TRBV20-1	TGCAGTGGTGGGGGGCCACAAGAGACCCAGTACTTC	CSGGGPQETQYF